A single sample gave rise to the 19 T cell receptor beta chains below, sequenced in a study of T cell responses to AZD1222 COVID-19 vaccine. Repertoires were generated with immunoSEQ multiplex PCR, while TCRdb's copy carries only in-frame clones and drops some. The sample includes around 140,000 clones, 91% of them seen just once. The source material was peripheral blood, sampled 28 days after the second AZD1222 dose. These receptors all come from an adult who received the AZD1222 COVID-19 vaccine.

This clone was picked up a small number of times. The rearrangement links TRBV25-1 to TRBJ2-2; possible D gene TRBD2, 7 bases. Trimming pared 5 bases from V and 7 bases from J, leaving 14 bases between. This CDR3 is built from 14 residues. Germline-derived CDR1 and CDR2 are MGHDK and SYGVNS. CDR3 sequence reads: CASSFGGAVGELFF. In DNA, the CDR3 is TGTGCCAGCAGTTTTGGGGGGGCTGTCGGGGAGCTGTTTTTT.

V is TRBV30 and J is TRBJ1-5; the D is unclear. The germline gives CDR1 GTSNPN, CDR2 SVGIG (reference sequence). V shed 1 base and J shed 0 bases, with 13 bases lying between them. This CDR3 comprises 16 residues. As DNA, the CDR3 is TGTGCCTGGAGTGGCCTACGCTACGATAGCAATCAGCCCCAGCATTTT. Its translation is CAWSGLRYDSNQPQHF.

The chain combines TRBV29-1 with TRBJ2-1; the match to TRBD1 covers 8 bases. CDR1 SQVTM and CDR2 ANQGSEA come from the germline V gene. CDR3 length: 15 amino acids. Germline trimming cut 0 bases from V and 5 bases from J; bases unmatched to any gene: 6. The CDR3 sequence: CSVEDRQGADNEQFF. The CDR3 region has the DNA TGCAGCGTTGAAGATCGGCAGGGGGCGGACAATGAGCAGTTCTTC.

The V call is TRBV15, the J call TRBJ1-4; maybe TRBD1 (6 bases). Looked up from germline, CDR1 is LNHNV and CDR2 is YYDKDF (reference sequence). The V and J ends lost 8 bases and 4 bases respectively, with 14 bases between them. CDR3 length equals 14 residues. The CDR3 region has the DNA TGTGCCACCGGGCCGCGGACAGTTAATGAAAAACTGTTTTTT. Its translation: CATGPRTVNEKLFF.

This clone was seen a few times. The gene calls are TRBV7-2 and TRBJ2-1; D is uncertain. Trimming cost V 0 bases and J 6 bases, with 9 bases left between them. The CDR3 totals 14 residues. Germline assignment: CDR1 SGHTA and CDR2 FQGNSA. The CDR3 sequence: CASSLASRLNEQFF. For the CDR3, the DNA is TGTGCCAGCAGCTTAGCGAGTCGCCTCAATGAGCAGTTCTTC.

The chain couples TRBV7-2 to TRBJ1-2, with 10 bases that match TRBD1. V was clipped by 3 bases and J by 6 bases; unmatched bases: 7. The CDR3 loop spans 15 amino acids. Per the germline V gene, CDR1 is SGHTA and CDR2 is FQGNSA. In DNA form, the CDR3 reads TGTGCCAGCAGCTTGGACAGGGGGAACTTAAATGGCTACACCTTC. Translated: CASSLDRGNLNGYTF.

V gene TRBV5-6 combines with J gene TRBJ1-1; 8 nucleotides agree with TRBD1. Trimming cost V 0 bases and J 6 bases; bases outside gene matches: 4. Germline V CDR1 and CDR2: SGHDT, YYEEEE. The length of the CDR3 is 14 residues. The CDR3 nucleotides are TGTGCCAGCAGCTTGGGACAGGGGAGGGCTGAAGCTTTCTTT. Translated, it gives CASSLGQGRAEAFF.

This rearrangement joins TRBV7-9 to TRBJ1-5; TRBD1 might be the D (6 bases). Germline V gene data show CDR1 as SEHNR and CDR2 as FQNEAQ (reference sequence). The length of the CDR3 is 13 residues. The ends were cut back, 6 bases at V and 7 bases at J, with 13 bases in the middle. CDR3 coding DNA: TGTGCCAGCAGTTTGGGGGGGCAACAGCCCCAGCATTTT. Its protein product is CASSLGGQQPQHF. Full variable domain (missing parts from reference TRBV7-9 and TRBJ1-5): DTGVSQNPRHKITKRGQNVTFRCDPISEHNRLYWYRQTLGQGPEFLTYFQNEAQLEKSRLLSDRFSAERPKGSFSTLEIQRTEQGDSAMYLCASSLGGQQPQHFGDGTRLSIL.

The V and J genes are TRBV7-9 and TRBJ2-1; possible D gene TRBD2, 6 bases. The CDR3 runs 12 residues. The V and J ends lost 3 bases and 9 bases respectively, with 9 bases between them. The germline CDR1 and CDR2 sequences are SEHNR and FQNEAQ (reference sequence). CDR3: CASSLTRPEQFF. As DNA, the CDR3 is TGTGCCAGCAGCTTGACTAGGCCTGAGCAGTTCTTC.

The chain carries TRBV14 and TRBJ1-2, with 7 bases aligning to TRBD1. V lost 0 bases and J lost 6; bases outside the gene matches: 7. There are 15 residues in the CDR3. Germline V gene data show CDR1 as SGHDN and CDR2 as FVKESK. DNA for the CDR3: TGTGCCAGCAGCCAAGATTGGGGGACAGTAAATGGCTACACCTTC. This encodes CASSQDWGTVNGYTF.

The CDR3 reads CASSLSRGRSEKLFF. CDR3 DNA sequence: TGTGCCAGCAGCTTATCCAGGGGGCGGTCGGAAAAACTGTTTTTT. The chain uses TRBV7-9 and TRBJ1-4, with 8 bases identical to TRBD1. CDR1 SEHNR and CDR2 FQNEAQ come from the germline V gene (reference sequence). Germline trimming cut 2 bases from V and 8 bases from J; bases unmatched to any gene: 7. This CDR3 has 15 amino acids.

The chain recombines TRBV7-9 with TRBJ2-3; perhaps D is TRBD1 or TRBD2 (5 bases each). CDR3 length: 15 residues. Germline V gene lookup returns CDR1 SEHNR and CDR2 FQNEAQ (reference sequence). The ends were cut back, 4 bases at V and 2 bases at J, with 13 bases in the middle. The CDR3 nucleotides are TGTGCCAGCAGCTCCGGGACCTTGGTCACAGATACGCAGTATTTT. This sequence encodes CASSSGTLVTDTQYF.

The V and J genes are TRBV6-2 or TRBV6-3 and TRBJ2-1; possible D gene TRBD2, 6 bases. Germline CDR1 MNHEY, CDR2 SVGEGT. V lost 0 bases to trimming and J lost 0 bases, with 21 bases between them. There are 20 residues in the CDR3. The CDR3 DNA follows: TGTGCCAGCAGTTACTCGACTAGACGGGGTACCCTACTCTCCTACAATGAGCAGTTCTTC. It translates to CASSYSTRRGTLLSYNEQFF.

J is TRBJ2-4 and V is TRBV7-3, with 8 bases fitting TRBD1. Germline CDR1 is SGHTA and CDR2 is FQGTGA. J lost 12 bases, V lost 4 bases, and 14 bases had no gene match. CDR3 size: 15 residues. The CDR3 DNA reads as TGTGCCAGCAGCTCATCCGGACAGGGAGGTGCCCGTCAGTACTTC. Protein product: CASSSSGQGGARQYF.

This chain joins TRBV6-2 or TRBV6-3 and TRBJ1-6, with D perhaps TRBD1 (5 bases). Germline CDR1 and CDR2: MNHEY and SVGEGT. The CDR3 sequence is 15 residues long. The ends were cut back, 2 bases at V and 3 bases at J, with 8 bases in the middle. The CDR3: CASSYPDSYNSPLHF. The CDR3 region has the DNA TGTGCCAGCAGTTACCCTGACAGCTATAATTCACCCCTCCACTTT.

The V call is TRBV14, the J call TRBJ1-2; weak D call: TRBD1 (5 bases). V lost 2 bases and J 8 bases, leaving 12 bases between the germline ends. CDR1 and CDR2 from the germline V gene are SGHDN and FVKESK. The CDR3 consists of 13 residues. The CDR3 DNA reads TGTGCCAGCAGCCAATTGGGGACGCGGGGCTACACCTTC. Translated: CASSQLGTRGYTF.

The chain is built from TRBV5-1 and TRBJ1-1, with D tentatively TRBD1 (6 bases). V lost 4 bases and J 2 bases, leaving 15 bases between the germline ends. The CDR3 has 15 amino acids. Germline V gene lookup returns CDR1 SGHRS and CDR2 YFSETQ. CDR3: CASSPRGGDNTEAFF. CDR3 coding DNA: TGCGCCAGCAGCCCAAGGGGGGGTGACAACACTGAAGCTTTCTTT.

The rearrangement joins TRBV20-1 to TRBJ2-1; D call uncertain. The CDR3 contains 10 residues. V was cut by 6 bases and J by 4 bases, with 4 bases left in between. Germline CDR1 and CDR2: DFQATT and SNEGSKA (reference sequence). The CDR3 spells CSAGYNEQFF. In nucleotides, the CDR3 is TGCAGTGCCGGATACAATGAGCAGTTCTTC.

This chain uses TRBV6-2 or TRBV6-3 with TRBJ2-1, with D hard to call. This CDR3 has 15 residues. V lost 3 bases, J lost 6 bases, and 15 bases lay in between. Germline CDR1 and CDR2: MNHEY and SVGEGT. CDR3 sequence reads: CASSYSDHRVNEQFF. The CDR3 DNA sequence: TGTGCCAGCAGTTATAGTGACCACCGGGTCAATGAGCAGTTCTTC.